The 29 T cell receptor beta chains reported below all come from one sample, sequenced in a study of cytomegalovirus exposure and HLA in healthy donors. 13 Jbeta primers and 60 Vbeta primers were used for the PCR. Here immunoSEQ multiplex PCR was the method, and the copy in TCRdb shows in-frame clones only, minus some. Its listing shows about 55,000 clones. Sequenced sample: PBMCs. Receptor source: a man in his fifties in good health and CMV-seropositive.

The rearrangement joins TRBV7-9 to TRBJ2-7; 8 bases are a match to TRBD2. This CDR3 has 14 residues. Per the germline V gene, CDR1 is SEHNR and CDR2 is FQNEAQ (reference sequence). The V gene end was trimmed by 5 bases and the J gene end by 0 bases; junction bases not matched to a gene: 3. CDR3 in amino acids: CASSHSGNSYEQYF. As DNA, the CDR3 is TGTGCCAGCAGCCATAGCGGGAACTCCTACGAGCAGTACTTC. The full variable domain, completed using reference TRBV7-9 and TRBJ2-7, is DTGVSQNPRHKITKRGQNVTFRCDPISEHNRLYWYRQTLGQGPEFLTYFQNEAQLEKSRLLSDRFSAERPKGSFSTLEIQRTEQGDSAMYLCASSHSGNSYEQYFGPGTRLTVT.

V gene TRBV7-6 combines with J gene TRBJ1-1; D remains unclear. CDR1 and CDR2 (germline): SGHVS, FNYEAQ. With 5 bases removed from V and 5 bases from J, the gap between germline ends came to 18 bases. This CDR3 region has 15 residues. CDR3 in amino acids: CASSPLSGRGTEAFF. The CDR3 nucleotides read TGTGCCAGCAGCCCGTTGAGTGGGAGAGGTACTGAAGCTTTCTTT.

As concerns this clone: A junction boundary mismatches the germline segment, possibly from a read error. The V call is TRBV7-7, the J call TRBJ2-1, with TRBD2 matching 10 bases. Per germline, CDR1 SSHAT and CDR2 FNYEAQ (reference sequence). The CDR3 has 21 residues. This chain's CDR3 is CASSPRGGLAGEWGWNNEQFF. CDR3 DNA sequence: TGTGCTAGCAGCCCCCGGGGAGGTCTAGCGGGAGAATGGGGATGGAACAATGAGCAGTTCTTC. Drawing the rest from reference TRBV7-7 and TRBJ2-1, the complete variable domain is GAGVSQSPRYKVTKRGQDVTLRCDPISSHATLYWYQQALGQGPEFLTYFNYEAQPDKSGLPSDRFSAERPEGSISTLTIQRTEQRDSAMYRCASSPRGGLAGEWGWNNEQFFGPGTRLTVL.

Concerning this clone itself: The sample contains more than one DNA sequence encoding this CDR3. V gene TRBV18 combines with J gene TRBJ2-7; D not certain. V dropped 6 bases and J dropped 2 bases, with 8 bases sitting between them. CDR1 KGHSH and CDR2 LQKENI come from the germline V gene. The CDR3 totals 12 residues. The CDR3 sequence: CASSLEPYEQYF. DNA for the CDR3: TGTGCCAGCTCCTTAGAGCCCTACGAGCAGTACTTC. Filled out from reference TRBV18 and TRBJ2-7, the complete variable domain reads NAGVMQNPRHLVRRRGQEARLRCSPMKGHSHVYWYRQLPEEGLKFMVYLQKENIIDESGMPKERFSAEFPKEGPSILRIQQVVRGDSAAYFCASSLEPYEQYFGPGTRLTVT.

This sequence joins TRBV10-3 and TRBJ1-2, with TRBD1 matching 8 bases. Germline values: CDR1 ENHRY, CDR2 SYGVKD. J lost 8 bases, V lost 5 bases, and 16 bases had no gene match. The CDR3 contains 16 residues. CDR3 coding DNA: TGTGCCATCAGTCCCACCTCTTCTCAGGGGGCGGGCGGCTACACCTTC. Translated, it gives CAISPTSSQGAGGYTF.

The gene calls are TRBV6-5 and TRBJ2-5; 9 bases agree with TRBD1. This CDR3 contains 14 residues. The V gene end was trimmed by 5 bases and the J gene end by 2 bases; junction bases not matched to a gene: 3. Per germline, CDR1 MNHEY and CDR2 SVGAGI. The CDR3 loop reads CASSTGQGQETQYF. CDR3 bases: TGTGCCAGCAGTACTGGACAGGGGCAAGAGACCCAGTACTTC.

As concerns this clone: Other DNA sequences of this sample code for an identical CDR3. This chain links TRBV7-2 with TRBJ2-7; D is unresolved. Trimming pared 3 bases from V and 0 bases from J, leaving 3 bases between. Looked up from germline, CDR1 is SGHTA and CDR2 is FQGNSA. This CDR3 is built from 12 residues. The CDR3 protein is CASSFSSYEQYF. The CDR3 bases are TGTGCCAGCAGCTTCAGCTCCTACGAGCAGTACTTC.

This chain uses TRBV4-3 with TRBJ2-7, with 9 bases fitting TRBD2. The V gene's germline CDR1 is LGHNA and CDR2 YSLEER. This CDR3 is built from 17 residues. V was pared by 1 base and J by 2 bases, with 9 bases of the junction left unmatched. The CDR3, as DNA: TGCGCCAGCAGCCAAGGGTTGAGCGGGAGGCGAACCTACGAGCAGTACTTC. Protein: CASSQGLSGRRTYEQYF.

The chain recombines TRBV7-9 with TRBJ1-2, with 7 bases identical to TRBD1. This CDR3 has 14 amino acids. The junction had 6 bases not matched to a gene; V was cut back by 7 bases and J by 1 base. Germline values: CDR1 SEHNR, CDR2 FQNEAQ (reference sequence). The CDR3 bases are TGTGCCAGCACTTCGGGACAGAATAACTATGGCTACACCTTC. Protein: CASTSGQNNYGYTF.

Concerning this clone itself: The same CDR3 can be traced to other DNA sequences in this sample. This chain links TRBV19 with TRBJ2-7; D is possibly TRBD2 (5 bases). The CDR3 sequence is 14 residues long. Trimming removed 5 bases from V and 3 bases from J, with 14 bases in between. The germline V gene has CDR1 LNHDA and CDR2 SQIVND (reference sequence). The CDR3 here is CASSQSSGNYEQYF. CDR3 DNA sequence: TGTGCCAGTAGTCAGTCATCCGGGAACTACGAGCAGTACTTC.

The chain recombines TRBV28 with TRBJ1-1, with 10 positions matching TRBD1. V dropped 6 bases and J dropped 4; count of bases not matched to a gene: 11. CDR3 length: 16 residues. Looked up from germline, CDR1 is MDHEN and CDR2 is SYDVKM. For the CDR3, the DNA is TGTGCCAGCAGCCTGACAGGGGGCCCCCGGGGCACTGAAGCTTTCTTT. Encoded protein: CASSLTGGPRGTEAFF.

The J gene is TRBJ2-1, the V gene TRBV11-2; 12 bases agree with TRBD2. The ends lost 3 bases at V and 6 bases at J; junction bases unmatched: 6. The CDR3 consists of 16 residues. Germline V gives CDR1 SGHAT, CDR2 FQNNGV. Written as DNA, the CDR3 is TGTGCCAGCAGCTTGTGGGCTAGCGGGGGGGCCAATGAGCAGTTCTTC. Its translation is CASSLWASGGANEQFF.

The genes are TRBV5-1 and TRBJ2-1; 8 positions match TRBD1. From germline, CDR1 is SGHRS and CDR2 YFSETQ. V was clipped by 1 base and J by 3 bases; unmatched bases: 3. The CDR3 consists of 15 residues. The CDR3 region is CASSLYGQGYNEQFF. The CDR3 coding sequence is TGCGCCAGCAGCTTGTACGGACAGGGCTACAATGAGCAGTTCTTC.

This chain uses TRBV9 with TRBJ2-5; 8 bases line up with TRBD2. The germline CDR1 and CDR2 sequences are SGDLS and YYNGEE. CDR3 length equals 16 residues. Trimming took 4 bases from V and 4 from J; bases not matched to a gene: 12. The CDR3 region has the DNA TGTGCCAGCAGCAGGATAGCCAGCGGGGGTGGAGAGACCCAGTACTTC. It translates to CASSRIASGGGETQYF.

The chain joins TRBV7-2 to TRBJ2-3, with 16 bases that match TRBD2. In germline, CDR1 is SGHTA, CDR2 FQGNSA. V dropped 5 bases and J dropped 4; count of bases not matched to a gene: 6. The CDR3 spans 17 residues. The CDR3 region is CASSRGTSGGGADTQYF. CDR3 in DNA: TGTGCCAGCAGCCGAGGGACTAGCGGGGGGGGTGCAGATACGCAGTATTTT.

The V and J genes are TRBV2 and TRBJ2-7; a weak D match, TRBD1 (6 bases). Germline V gene data show CDR1 as SNHLY and CDR2 as FYNNEI. V dropped 8 bases and J dropped 7 bases, with 21 bases sitting between them. This CDR3 has 14 amino acids. CDR3 in DNA: TGTGCCAGCTGGACGACAGGCCCCCCTAATGAGCAGTACTTC. This encodes CASWTTGPPNEQYF.

This chain uses TRBV5-1 with TRBJ2-5; D possibly corresponds to TRBD1 (6 bases). The V gene lost 2 bases and the J gene lost 1 base, with 18 bases spanning the gap. The CDR3 extends over 17 amino acids. CDR1 and CDR2 from the germline V gene are SGHRS and YFSETQ. CDR3 nucleotide sequence: TGCGCCAGCAGCTTATACGACAGGAGTTCGGCCCAAGAGACCCAGTACTTC. It codes for CASSLYDRSSAQETQYF.

This chain joins TRBV6-1 and TRBJ1-2, with D maybe TRBD1 (6 bases). V shed 4 bases and J shed 7 bases, with 16 bases lying between them. Germline V gene lookup returns CDR1 MNHNS and CDR2 SASEGT. This CDR3 has 14 residues. CDR3 DNA: TGTGCCAGCAGTGTACAGGAAACCAGGGGTGGCTACACCTTC. This encodes CASSVQETRGGYTF.

This rearrangement joins TRBV30 to TRBJ2-7; a weak D match, TRBD2 (6 bases). This CDR3 contains 15 residues. The V gene's germline CDR1 is GTSNPN and CDR2 SVGIG (reference sequence). V lost 2 bases to trimming and J lost 4 bases, with 18 bases between them. The CDR3 region is CAWSRGTGHGYEQYF. The CDR3 bases are TGTGCCTGGAGTCGGGGGACCGGACATGGGTACGAGCAGTACTTC.

The rearrangement links TRBV6-5 to TRBJ2-7; D is perhaps TRBD1 (5 bases). The CDR3 length is 13 residues. Germline assignment: CDR1 MNHEY and CDR2 SVGAGI. The V gene lost 2 bases and the J gene lost 2 bases, with 7 bases spanning the gap. This CDR3 reads CASSYGQTYEQYF. Written as DNA, the CDR3 is TGTGCCAGCAGTTACGGACAAACCTACGAGCAGTACTTC.

This chain links TRBV5-1 with TRBJ2-7, with D perhaps TRBD2 (5 bases). The CDR3 is 13 residues long. Trimming pared 2 bases from V and 3 bases from J, leaving 9 bases between. Germline loops: CDR1 SGHRS, CDR2 YFSETQ. The CDR3 sequence: CASSFERSYEQYF. CDR3 in DNA: TGCGCCAGCAGCTTCGAGCGGAGCTACGAGCAGTACTTC.

The chain joins TRBV4-1 to TRBJ2-2; no clear D. V was cut by 4 bases and J by 0 bases, with 9 bases left in between. The CDR3 contains 15 residues. CDR1 is MGHRA, CDR2 YSYEKL, per germline. CDR3 residues: CASSLDWTNTGELFF. The CDR3 coding sequence is TGCGCCAGCAGCCTTGACTGGACGAACACCGGGGAGCTGTTTTTT.

The V and J genes are TRBV9 and TRBJ2-5, with 10 nucleotides matching TRBD2. This CDR3 is built from 15 residues. V shed 1 base, J shed 2 bases, and the junction held 2 bases outside the gene matches. Per germline, CDR1 SGDLS and CDR2 YYNGEE. In DNA, the CDR3 is TGTGCCAGCAGCGTACTAGCGGGGGTGCAAGAGACCCAGTACTTC. Its protein is CASSVLAGVQETQYF.

This chain links TRBV10-3 with TRBJ2-2; D uncertain. Germline-derived CDR1 and CDR2 are ENHRY and SYGVKD. V gave up 4 bases and J gave up 3 bases, with 9 bases separating them. CDR3 size: 14 residues. The CDR3 loop is CAISGGQHTGELFF. The CDR3 DNA reads TGTGCCATCAGTGGAGGCCAGCACACCGGGGAGCTGTTTTTT.

V gene TRBV2 combines with J gene TRBJ1-5, with 7 bases matching TRBD1. Germline-derived CDR1 and CDR2 are SNHLY and FYNNEI. V lost 9 bases to trimming and J lost 0 bases; unmatched junction nucleotides: 14. CDR3 size: 17 residues. CDR3 residues: CASTPKPGGGSNQPQHF. CDR3 bases: TGTGCCAGTACTCCTAAACCAGGGGGAGGTAGCAATCAGCCCCAGCATTTT.

J is TRBJ2-6 and V is TRBV28; TRBD2 aligns across 7 bases. Germline-derived CDR1 and CDR2 are MDHEN and SYDVKM. This CDR3 spans 15 amino acids. V shed 4 bases and J 0 bases; nucleotides not matched to a gene: 0. CDR3 coding DNA: TGTGCCAGCAGTTGGGGGGGCTCTGGGGCCAACGTCCTGACTTTC. Its protein product is CASSWGGSGANVLTF. Full variable domain (missing parts from reference TRBV28 and TRBJ2-6): DVKVTQSSRYLVKRTGEKVFLECVQDMDHENMFWYRQDPGLGLRLIYFSYDVKMKEKGDIPEGYSVSREKKERFSLILESASTNQTSMYLCASSWGGSGANVLTFGAGSRLTVL.

This chain joins TRBV7-6 and TRBJ2-5; tentative D call: TRBD2 (6 bases). The CDR3 contains 16 residues. Germline loops: CDR1 SGHVS, CDR2 FNYEAQ. V was shortened by 1 base and J by 5 bases, with 17 bases between the two germline ends. The CDR3 loop reads CASSLDLWPAGETQYF. In DNA form, the CDR3 reads TGTGCCAGCAGCTTAGATTTGTGGCCCGCGGGGGAGACCCAGTACTTC.

The CDR3 sequence is CASSYESRGYEQYF. In nucleotides, the CDR3 is TGTGCCAGCAGTTACGAATCAAGGGGCTACGAGCAGTACTTC. The chain couples TRBV6-6 to TRBJ2-7; possibly TRBD1 for D (5 bases). Deletions cut 2 bases from V and 3 bases from J, with 11 bases between. This CDR3 has 14 residues. Germline lookup yields CDR1 MNHNY and CDR2 SVGAGI (reference sequence).

The rearrangement joins TRBV27 to TRBJ2-1; perhaps TRBD2 as D (6 bases). In germline, CDR1 is MNHEY, CDR2 SMNVEV (reference sequence). The CDR3 consists of 15 residues. The V gene lost 2 bases and the J gene lost 3 bases, with 11 bases spanning the gap. DNA of the CDR3: TGTGCCAGCAGTTTAAGTCTAGCGAACTACAATGAGCAGTTCTTC. Protein sequence: CASSLSLANYNEQFF.